This record looks at one T cell receptor (beta chain) sequence and its context. This sample was taken from a study of blood T cell repertoires in COVID-19. Study-level information: The United States, Italy and Spain supplied acute and convalescent COVID-19 samples.

V lost 6 bases and J lost 3, with 9 bases in between. This CDR3 comprises 12 residues. TCRdb keeps only in-frame clones here, not all; method: immunoSEQ multiplex PCR. The profile shows fewer than 250,000 clones, approximately 85% of them singletons. This chain connects TRBV12-3 or TRBV12-4 to TRBJ2-7; TRBD2 is a possible D gene (5 bases). This TCR derives from a man aged 35 to 55 with acute or convalescent COVID-19. The sequencing input was peripheral blood. The CDR3: CASSEGVYEQYF. The CDR3 region has the DNA TGTGCCAGCAGCGAGGGCGTCTACGAGCAGTACTTC.